Below, 21 T cell receptor beta chains from the same sample are listed, as sequenced in a study of shared clonotypes between healthy human individuals. The assay was immunoSEQ multiplex PCR, and TCRdb's table has in-frame clones only and misses some. The sample has 550,000 to 700,000 clones, 60% to 75% seen once. The specimen sequenced was memory CD4+ T cells sorted from blood. Stated subset: CD45RA-negative fraction. These TCRs come from a woman aged 25 to 45 in good health.

The chain combines TRBV11-2 with TRBJ2-7; 7 positions agree with TRBD2. The CDR3 is 13 amino acids. V shed 1 base, J shed 6 bases, and the junction held 3 bases outside the gene matches. The germline V gene encodes CDR1 SGHAT and CDR2 FQNNGV. As DNA, the CDR3 is TGTGCCAGCAGCTTAGGACTAGCTAGCGAGCAGTACTTC. This gives the protein CASSLGLASEQYF.

Only a few counts were recorded for this clone. This chain joins TRBV4-2 and TRBJ2-5; D is possibly TRBD1 or TRBD2 (6 bases each). Looked up from germline, CDR1 is LGHNA and CDR2 is YNFKEQ. The V and J ends lost 0 bases and 5 bases respectively, with 19 bases between them. The CDR3 runs 17 residues. CDR3 DNA: TGTGCCAGCAGCCAAGAATATACGCCGGGGGCAGGGGAGACCCAGTACTTC. Its translation is CASSQEYTPGAGETQYF.

This clone was seen just once. The V gene is TRBV7-2, the J gene TRBJ2-3, with D tentatively TRBD1 (5 bases). The CDR3 totals 15 residues. The ends were cut back, 2 bases at V and 3 bases at J, with 12 bases in the middle. Germline CDR1 reads SGHTA; CDR2 reads FQGNSA. The CDR3 protein is CASSLRGTETDTQYF. DNA of the CDR3: TGTGCCAGCAGCTTAAGGGGAACTGAGACAGATACGCAGTATTTT.

J is TRBJ2-7 and V is TRBV29-1, with 10 bases lining up with TRBD1. Per the germline V gene, CDR1 is SQVTM and CDR2 is ANQGSEA. Trimming at V came to 5 bases and at J to 6 bases, leaving 25 bases not matched to a gene. This CDR3 has 19 amino acids. The DNA of the CDR3 is TGCAGCGTTCGAGGGACAGGGGTAACGAGCGGGAGTTTGAAGGTCGAGCAGTACTTC. Its translation: CSVRGTGVTSGSLKVEQYF.

V and J are TRBV7-9 and TRBJ2-5; D is perhaps TRBD1 (6 bases). Trimming cost V 5 bases and J 1 base, with 11 bases left between them. Germline CDR1 reads SEHNR; CDR2 reads FQNEAQ (reference sequence). The CDR3 consists of 14 residues. CDR3 residues: CASSVWGLQETQYF. The CDR3 DNA sequence: TGTGCCAGCAGCGTTTGGGGGCTCCAAGAGACCCAGTACTTC.

V usage is TRBV2 and J usage is TRBJ1-2, with TRBD1 identical over 7 bases. V dropped 6 bases and J dropped 4; count of bases not matched to a gene: 17. Germline loops: CDR1 SNHLY, CDR2 FYNNEI. The CDR3 is 17 residues long. CDR3 DNA sequence: TGTGCCAGCAGGGGAGATAAGGGACAGCAGGCCAGCTATGGCTACACCTTC. Its protein is CASRGDKGQQASYGYTF.

The chain recombines TRBV9 with TRBJ2-3; perhaps TRBD1 as D (6 bases). This CDR3 contains 13 residues. Germline V lookup: CDR1 SGDLS, CDR2 YYNGEE. Between the trimmed V and J ends, which lost 3 bases and 6 bases, there was a span of 11 bases. The CDR3 DNA follows: TGTGCCAGCAGCGCTACAGGGATGGATACGCAGTATTTT. Encoded protein: CASSATGMDTQYF.

The CDR3 DNA reads as TGTGCCAGCAGCTTAGTTTCAGGGGATGGTCAGCCCCAGCATTTT. Amino acid sequence: CASSLVSGDGQPQHF. The chain links TRBV7-2 to TRBJ1-5; D perhaps matches TRBD1 (6 bases). Germline lookup yields CDR1 SGHTA and CDR2 FQGNSA. The ends were cut back, 1 base at V and 6 bases at J, with 13 bases in the middle. The CDR3 totals 15 residues.

The genes are TRBV5-1 and TRBJ2-6; a weak D match, TRBD1 (6 bases). Trimming pared 4 bases from V and 2 bases from J, leaving 16 bases between. CDR3 size: 17 residues. The V gene's germline CDR1 is SGHRS and CDR2 YFSETQ. CDR3 loop: CASSPNPSGAGANVLTF. In DNA, the CDR3 is TGCGCCAGCAGCCCAAACCCTTCAGGGGCTGGGGCCAACGTCCTGACTTTC.

CDR3 protein: CASSQAGGGEQYF. The CDR3 DNA reads TGTGCCAGCAGCCAAGCCGGGGGGGGAGAGCAGTACTTC. The chain recombines TRBV14 with TRBJ2-7; 8 bases are a match to TRBD2. Germline trimming cut 1 base from V and 7 bases from J; bases unmatched to any gene: 3. CDR3 size: 13 residues. Germline V gene data show CDR1 as SGHDN and CDR2 as FVKESK.

V is TRBV9 and J is TRBJ2-3; D is unresolved. Germline CDR1 is SGDLS and CDR2 is YYNGEE. V lost 3 bases and J 6 bases, leaving 14 bases between the germline ends. CDR3 length equals 14 residues. The CDR3 protein is CASSGQSGADTQYF. In DNA, the CDR3 is TGTGCCAGCAGCGGACAATCAGGAGCGGATACGCAGTATTTT.

The V and J genes are TRBV28 and TRBJ1-2; 11 positions agree with TRBD1. J lost 7 bases, V lost 3 bases, and 13 bases had no gene match. From germline, CDR1 is MDHEN and CDR2 SYDVKM. The CDR3 length is 17 residues. DNA of the CDR3: TGTGCCAGCAGTTTTTGGGACAGGGGGTACTCGTCCTTTGGCTACACCTTC. Its translation is CASSFWDRGYSSFGYTF.

This clone occurred a few times. V gene TRBV4-2 combines with J gene TRBJ1-1; 9 positions match TRBD1. This CDR3 spans 16 amino acids. Germline lookup yields CDR1 LGHNA and CDR2 YNFKEQ. Trimming removed 4 bases from V and 2 bases from J; junction bases left unmatched: 8. The CDR3 is CASSLTPDRGNTEAFF. In DNA form, the CDR3 reads TGTGCCAGCAGCCTCACCCCGGACAGGGGAAACACTGAAGCTTTCTTT.

The chain is built from TRBV11-2 and TRBJ2-2; D may be TRBD1 or TRBD2 (5 bases each). The CDR3 loop spans 14 amino acids. Germline CDR1 reads SGHAT; CDR2 reads FQNNGV. Trimming pared 8 bases from V and 6 bases from J, leaving 16 bases between. The CDR3 nucleotides read TGTGCCAGCCAAGGGACCTTCAGAGCCGGGGAGCTGTTTTTT. It is translated as CASQGTFRAGELFF.

This rearrangement joins TRBV10-3 to TRBJ1-1; 7 nucleotides match TRBD1. The J segment lost 0 bases and the V segment lost 2 bases, leaving 12 bases of the junction unmatched. Germline V CDR1 and CDR2: ENHRY, SYGVKD. CDR3 size: 18 residues. CDR3 sequence reads: CAISEGAGGGSMNTEAFF. The CDR3 nucleotides read TGTGCCATCAGTGAGGGCGCAGGGGGAGGCTCAATGAACACTGAAGCTTTCTTT.

The rearrangement joins TRBV28 to TRBJ2-7, with D tentatively TRBD2 (6 bases). Trimming removed 4 bases at V and 2 bases at J, with 18 bases between. The CDR3 extends over 16 amino acids. Germline CDR1 reads MDHEN; CDR2 reads SYDVKM. The CDR3 loop reads CASSSFGGKRPYEQYF. Here the CDR3 DNA reads TGTGCCAGCAGTTCGTTCGGGGGTAAGAGGCCCTACGAGCAGTACTTC.

This rearrangement joins TRBV7-2 to TRBJ2-3, with a possible D match to TRBD1 (6 bases). With 2 bases removed from V and 2 bases from J, the gap between germline ends came to 8 bases. From germline, CDR1 is SGHTA and CDR2 FQGNSA. The CDR3 is made up of 14 amino acids. CDR3 residues: CASSLQGTTDTQYF. In DNA, the CDR3 is TGTGCCAGCAGCTTACAGGGGACCACAGATACGCAGTATTTT.

The chain uses TRBV27 and TRBJ2-3; D is ambiguous. Deletions cut 3 bases from V and 1 base from J, with 11 bases between. The germline CDR1 and CDR2 sequences are MNHEY and SMNVEV (reference sequence). The CDR3 is 15 amino acids. Here the CDR3 reads CASSFIAFGTDTQYF. The CDR3 nucleotides are TGTGCCAGCAGTTTCATAGCTTTTGGCACAGATACGCAGTATTTT.

This clone was found once. The J gene is TRBJ2-3, the V gene TRBV18; D ambiguous. Germline V gene lookup returns CDR1 KGHSH and CDR2 LQKENI. The CDR3 sequence is 15 residues long. Trimming pared 6 bases from V and 1 base from J, leaving 14 bases between. CDR3 nucleotide sequence: TGTGCCAGCTCCCCCCAAGACGCGCGCACAGATACGCAGTATTTT. This sequence encodes CASSPQDARTDTQYF.

The chain is built from TRBV28 and TRBJ1-2; D might be TRBD1 (5 bases). In germline, CDR1 is MDHEN, CDR2 SYDVKM. CDR3 size: 18 residues. V was clipped by 5 bases and J by 4 bases, with 26 bases between them. CDR3 sequence (DNA): TGTGCCAGCAGTCTGGGGGGGACCACCGGGTCCCTCGCCTATGGCTACACCTTC. Its translation: CASSLGGTTGSLAYGYTF.

V gene TRBV29-1 combines with J gene TRBJ2-5; 8 nucleotides agree with TRBD1. V lost 6 bases, J lost 4 bases, and 10 bases stayed unmatched. This CDR3 region has 14 residues. The germline V gene has CDR1 SQVTM and CDR2 ANQGSEA. CDR3 loop: CSVRTGRGAETQYF. In DNA, the CDR3 is TGCAGCGTGAGGACAGGGAGAGGAGCAGAGACCCAGTACTTC.